These T cell receptor beta chains were read from a single sample in a study of T cells in Graves' hyperthyroidism and ophthalmopathy. TCRdb redid the calling of the multiplex PCR reads with MiXCR, one entry per CDR3 protein. In the table there are over 350,000 distinct CDR3 sequences, 14% to 15% of which are singletons. Sequencing input: blood. The receptors stem from a man between 18 and 35 years old with Graves' ophthalmopathy. The conserved cysteine and the conserved F or W are not part of the CDR3 here. Fields, in order: J gene, V gene, CDR3 protein.

j_call: TRBJ2-2
v_call: TRBV9
cdr3_aa: ASSVGGRGDGELF

j_call: TRBJ1-5
v_call: TRBV4-1
cdr3_aa: ASSQDWGPQH

j_call: TRBJ1-2
v_call: TRBV12-3/TRBV12-4
cdr3_aa: ASSSDLTIYVDGYT

j_call: TRBJ1-2
v_call: TRBV12-3/TRBV12-4
cdr3_aa: ASSFIKIYGYT

j_call: TRBJ2-5
v_call: TRBV30
cdr3_aa: AWSPLRALY

j_call: TRBJ1-3
v_call: TRBV4-1
cdr3_aa: ASSHPKQGEDGNTIY

j_call: TRBJ2-7
v_call: TRBV20-1
cdr3_aa: SARSSGSSYEQY

j_call: TRBJ2-4
v_call: TRBV24-1
cdr3_aa: ATSGSPGQGHRENIQY

j_call: TRBJ2-5
v_call: TRBV2
cdr3_aa: ASSEATSGRETQY

j_call: TRBJ2-7
v_call: TRBV5-1
cdr3_aa: ASSLGGQASSYEQY

j_call: TRBJ2-5
v_call: TRBV6-2/TRBV6-3
cdr3_aa: ASSPVPSTQY

j_call: TRBJ2-7
v_call: TRBV2
cdr3_aa: ASSPIEVGRGYEQY

j_call: TRBJ2-3
v_call: TRBV7-2
cdr3_aa: ASSSFRLAGGIDSTDTQY

j_call: TRBJ2-5
v_call: TRBV24-1
cdr3_aa: ATSDTRTGKDPQETQY

j_call: TRBJ2-7
v_call: TRBV20-1
cdr3_aa: SARGFGGNYEQY

j_call: TRBJ2-5
v_call: TRBV7-9
cdr3_aa: ASSLDGTTIQETQY

j_call: TRBJ2-5
v_call: TRBV20-1
cdr3_aa: SARDGAGQETQY

j_call: TRBJ2-3
v_call: TRBV6-5
cdr3_aa: ASSYDPLAGADTQY

j_call: TRBJ2-3
v_call: TRBV20-1
cdr3_aa: SAIGTSGTDTQY

j_call: TRBJ1-4
v_call: TRBV12-3/TRBV12-4
cdr3_aa: ASSRTGRVEKLF

j_call: TRBJ2-5
v_call: TRBV15
cdr3_aa: ATSPRLAETQY

j_call: TRBJ1-3
v_call: TRBV5-4
cdr3_aa: ASSLASDPGNTIY

j_call: TRBJ2-2
v_call: TRBV30
cdr3_aa: AWSVTSGDTGELF

j_call: TRBJ2-1
v_call: TRBV14
cdr3_aa: ASSQGTSNNEQF

j_call: TRBJ2-3
v_call: TRBV7-9
cdr3_aa: ASSPPRTGPDTQY

j_call: TRBJ2-7
v_call: TRBV19
cdr3_aa: ASSKSDGSPNEQY

j_call: TRBJ1-5
v_call: TRBV6-1
cdr3_aa: ASSSNNQPQH

j_call: TRBJ2-7
v_call: TRBV25-1
cdr3_aa: ASRALTGGTYEQY

j_call: TRBJ2-7
v_call: TRBV6-6
cdr3_aa: ASSYKDRVDEQY

j_call: TRBJ2-2
v_call: TRBV6-1
cdr3_aa: ASSSYTGELF

j_call: TRBJ1-6
v_call: TRBV14
cdr3_aa: ASSFGQGNNSPLH

j_call: TRBJ2-5
v_call: TRBV30
cdr3_aa: AWSVRRGGAQETQY

j_call: TRBJ2-2
v_call: TRBV6-2/TRBV6-3
cdr3_aa: ASSVRLNTGELF

j_call: TRBJ1-2
v_call: TRBV12-3/TRBV12-4
cdr3_aa: ASSPGVANYGYT

j_call: TRBJ2-5
v_call: TRBV7-9
cdr3_aa: ASFSQETQY

j_call: TRBJ1-2
v_call: TRBV20-1
cdr3_aa: SASALRGGNYGYT

j_call: TRBJ1-2
v_call: TRBV18
cdr3_aa: ASSPLSSGPSDGYT

j_call: TRBJ2-7
v_call: TRBV6-2/TRBV6-3
cdr3_aa: ASSYSYSLSYEQY

j_call: TRBJ1-1
v_call: TRBV9
cdr3_aa: ASSSRDRGLNTEAF

j_call: TRBJ1-1
v_call: TRBV7-6
cdr3_aa: ASSLKEATEAF

j_call: TRBJ1-5
v_call: TRBV6-2/TRBV6-3
cdr3_aa: ASRPRDRVRNQPQH

j_call: TRBJ1-1
v_call: TRBV12-3/TRBV12-4
cdr3_aa: ASSLNRALEAF

j_call: TRBJ1-5
v_call: TRBV5-1
cdr3_aa: ASSFPANQPQH

j_call: TRBJ1-4
v_call: TRBV12-3/TRBV12-4
cdr3_aa: ASSFDRVNEKLF

j_call: TRBJ2-7
v_call: TRBV6-2/TRBV6-3
cdr3_aa: ASSWTLAYEQY